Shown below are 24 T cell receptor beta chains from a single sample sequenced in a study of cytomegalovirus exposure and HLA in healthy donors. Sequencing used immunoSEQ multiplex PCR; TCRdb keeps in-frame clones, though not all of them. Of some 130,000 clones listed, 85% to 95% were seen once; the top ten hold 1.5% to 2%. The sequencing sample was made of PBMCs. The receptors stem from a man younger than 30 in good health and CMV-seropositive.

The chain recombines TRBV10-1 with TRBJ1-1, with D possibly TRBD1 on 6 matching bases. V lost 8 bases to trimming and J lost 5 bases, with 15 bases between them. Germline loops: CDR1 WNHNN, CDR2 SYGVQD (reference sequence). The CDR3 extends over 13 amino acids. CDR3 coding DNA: TGCGCCAGCCAGGATTATACAGGGACTGAAGCTTTCTTT. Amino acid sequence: CASQDYTGTEAFF.

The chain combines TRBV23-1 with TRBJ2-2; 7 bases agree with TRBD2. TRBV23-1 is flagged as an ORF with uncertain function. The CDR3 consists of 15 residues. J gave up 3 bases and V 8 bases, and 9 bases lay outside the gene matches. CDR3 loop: CASRTPGLHTGELFF. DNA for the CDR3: TGCGCCAGCCGAACCCCGGGACTACACACCGGGGAGCTGTTTTTT.

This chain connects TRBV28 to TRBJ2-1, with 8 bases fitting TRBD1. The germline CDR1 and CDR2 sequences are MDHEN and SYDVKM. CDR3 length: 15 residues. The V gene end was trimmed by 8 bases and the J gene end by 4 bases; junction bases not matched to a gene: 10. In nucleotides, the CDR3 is TGTGCCAGCGGACCCCCGGGACAGGTATACAATGAGCAGTTCTTC. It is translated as CASGPPGQVYNEQFF.

The CDR3 sequence: CASSLYSSNTEAFF. Here the CDR3 DNA reads TGTGCCAGCAGCTTATACAGCTCGAACACTGAAGCTTTCTTT. The V call is TRBV11-2, the J call TRBJ1-1; no definite D call. With 2 bases removed from V and 1 base from J, the gap between germline ends came to 8 bases. The germline gives CDR1 SGHAT, CDR2 FQNNGV. The CDR3 sequence is 14 residues long.

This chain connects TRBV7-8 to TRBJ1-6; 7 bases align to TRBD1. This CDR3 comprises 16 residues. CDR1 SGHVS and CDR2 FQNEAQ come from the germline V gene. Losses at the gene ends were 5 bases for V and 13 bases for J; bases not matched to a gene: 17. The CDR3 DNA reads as TGTGCCAGCAGCCCAATGGAGGGACAGTTATACGGGCCCCTCCACTTT. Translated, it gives CASSPMEGQLYGPLHF.

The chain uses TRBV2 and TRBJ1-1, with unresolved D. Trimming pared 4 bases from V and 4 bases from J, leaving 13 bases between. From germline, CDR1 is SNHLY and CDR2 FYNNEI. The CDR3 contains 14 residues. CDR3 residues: CASSAYESSTEAFF. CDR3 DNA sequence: TGTGCCAGCAGTGCCTACGAATCGAGCACTGAAGCTTTCTTT.

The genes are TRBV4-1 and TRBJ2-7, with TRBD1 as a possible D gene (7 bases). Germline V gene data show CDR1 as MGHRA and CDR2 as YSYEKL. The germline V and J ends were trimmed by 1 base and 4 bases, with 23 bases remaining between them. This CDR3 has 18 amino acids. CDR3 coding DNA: TGCGCCAGCAGCCAAGGCGGGACAGCCACCTTGCCTTTGTACGAGCAGTACTTC. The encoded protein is CASSQGGTATLPLYEQYF.

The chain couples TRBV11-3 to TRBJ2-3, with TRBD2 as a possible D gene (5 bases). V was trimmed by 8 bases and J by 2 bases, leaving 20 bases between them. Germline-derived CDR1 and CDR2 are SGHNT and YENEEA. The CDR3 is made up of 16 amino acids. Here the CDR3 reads CASHNTTGTYTDTQYF. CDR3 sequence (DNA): TGTGCCAGCCATAACACGACGGGAACGTACACAGATACGCAGTATTTT.

The CDR3 DNA follows: TGTGCCAGCAGTCCCGACAGGGGTACTATGCAGCAGTACTTC. It codes for CASSPDRGTMQQYF. The J gene is TRBJ2-7, the V gene TRBV7-2; TRBD1 matches at 8 bases. CDR3 size: 14 residues. Germline V gene sequence: CDR1 SGHTA, CDR2 FQGNSA. Trimming took 6 bases from V and 8 from J; bases not matched to a gene: 12.

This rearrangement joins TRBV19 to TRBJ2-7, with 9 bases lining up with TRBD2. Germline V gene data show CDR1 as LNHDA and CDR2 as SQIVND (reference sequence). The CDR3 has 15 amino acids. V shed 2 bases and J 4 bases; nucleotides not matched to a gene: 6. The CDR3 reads CASSITASGIYEQYF. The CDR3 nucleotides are TGTGCCAGTAGTATAACGGCTAGCGGGATTTACGAGCAGTACTTC.

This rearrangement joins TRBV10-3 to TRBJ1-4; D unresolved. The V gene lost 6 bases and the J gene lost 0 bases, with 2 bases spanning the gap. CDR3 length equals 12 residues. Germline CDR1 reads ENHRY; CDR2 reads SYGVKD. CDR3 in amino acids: CAISATNEKLFF. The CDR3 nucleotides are TGTGCCATCAGCGCAACTAATGAAAAACTGTTTTTT.

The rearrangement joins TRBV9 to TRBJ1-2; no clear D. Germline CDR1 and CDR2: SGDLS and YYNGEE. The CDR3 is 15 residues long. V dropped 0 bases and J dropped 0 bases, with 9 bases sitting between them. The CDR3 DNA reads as TGTGCCAGCAGCGTAGCAGGAAGAACTAACTATGGCTACACCTTC. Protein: CASSVAGRTNYGYTF. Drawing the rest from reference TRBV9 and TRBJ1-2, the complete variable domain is DSGVTQTPKHLITATGQRVTLRCSPRSGDLSVYWYQQSLDQGLQFLIQYYNGEERAKGNILERFSAQQFPDLHSELNLSSLELGDSALYFCASSVAGRTNYGYTFGSGTRLTVV.

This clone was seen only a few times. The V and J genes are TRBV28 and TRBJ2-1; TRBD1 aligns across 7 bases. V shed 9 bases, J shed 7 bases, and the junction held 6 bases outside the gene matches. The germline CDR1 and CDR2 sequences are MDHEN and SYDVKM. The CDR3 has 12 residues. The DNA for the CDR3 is TGTGCCAGTAGGGGGCTCTTGAATGAGCAGTTCTTC. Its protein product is CASRGLLNEQFF.

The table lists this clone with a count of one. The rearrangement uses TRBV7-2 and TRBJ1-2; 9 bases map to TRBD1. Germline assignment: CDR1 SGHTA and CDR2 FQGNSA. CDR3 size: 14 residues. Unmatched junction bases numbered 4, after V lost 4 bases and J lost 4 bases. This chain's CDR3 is CASSSGDRVYGYTF. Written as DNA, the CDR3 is TGTGCCAGCAGCTCCGGGGACAGGGTCTATGGCTACACCTTC. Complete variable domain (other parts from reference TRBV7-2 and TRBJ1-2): GAGVSQSPSNKVTEKGKDVELRCDPISGHTALYWYRQSLGQGLEFLIYFQGNSAPDKSGLPSDRFSAERTGGSVSTLTIQRTQQEDSAVYLCASSSGDRVYGYTFGSGTRLTVV.

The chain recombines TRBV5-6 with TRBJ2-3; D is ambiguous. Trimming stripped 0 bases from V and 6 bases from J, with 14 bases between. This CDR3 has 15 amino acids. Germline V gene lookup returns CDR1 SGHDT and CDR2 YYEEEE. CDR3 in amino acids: CASSLALVGSDTQYF. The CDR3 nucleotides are TGTGCCAGCAGCTTGGCTCTAGTTGGTTCGGATACGCAGTATTTT. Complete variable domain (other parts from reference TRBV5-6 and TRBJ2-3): DAGVTQSPTHLIKTRGQQVTLRCSPKSGHDTVSWYQQALGQGPQFIFQYYEEEERQRGNFPDRFSGHQFPNYSSELNVNALLLGDSALYLCASSLALVGSDTQYFGPGTRLTVL.

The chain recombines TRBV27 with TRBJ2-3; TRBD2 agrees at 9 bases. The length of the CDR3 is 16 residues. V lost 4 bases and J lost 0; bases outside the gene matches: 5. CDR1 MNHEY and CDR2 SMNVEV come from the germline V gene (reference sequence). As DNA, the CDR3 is TGTGCCAGCAGTTCTTTAACTAGCGGGAGCACAGATACGCAGTATTTT. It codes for CASSSLTSGSTDTQYF.

The CDR3 nucleotides read TGCGCCAGCAGCTTGGATAGAAATCGGTACGAGCAGTACTTC. It is translated as CASSLDRNRYEQYF. The rearrangement links TRBV5-1 to TRBJ2-7, with D unresolved. Germline V gene data show CDR1 as SGHRS and CDR2 as YFSETQ. Trimming took off 0 bases at V and 4 bases at J, with 11 bases between the two ends. The CDR3 spans 14 residues. Using reference TRBV5-1 and TRBJ2-7 for the parts outside the CDR3, the full variable domain is KAGVTQTPRYLIKTRGQQVTLSCSPISGHRSVSWYQQTPGQGLQFLFEYFSETQRNKGNFPGRFSGRQFSNSRSEMNVSTLELGDSALYLCASSLDRNRYEQYFGPGTRLTVT.

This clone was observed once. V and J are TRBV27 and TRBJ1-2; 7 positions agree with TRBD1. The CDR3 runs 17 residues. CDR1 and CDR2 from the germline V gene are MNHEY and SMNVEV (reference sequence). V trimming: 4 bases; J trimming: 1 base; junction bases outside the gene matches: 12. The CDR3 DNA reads TGTGCCAGCAGTTCCACCCTCGACAGGGAGTTTAACTATGGCTACACCTTC. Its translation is CASSSTLDREFNYGYTF.

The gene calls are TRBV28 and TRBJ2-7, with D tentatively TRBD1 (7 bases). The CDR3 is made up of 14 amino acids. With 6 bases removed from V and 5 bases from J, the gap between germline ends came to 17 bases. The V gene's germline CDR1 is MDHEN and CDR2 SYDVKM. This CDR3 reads CASRHWGDRDEQYF. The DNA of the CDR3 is TGTGCCAGCAGGCACTGGGGGGACAGAGACGAGCAGTACTTC. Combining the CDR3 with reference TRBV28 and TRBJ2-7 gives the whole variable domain DVKVTQSSRYLVKRTGEKVFLECVQDMDHENMFWYRQDPGLGLRLIYFSYDVKMKEKGDIPEGYSVSREKKERFSLILESASTNQTSMYLCASRHWGDRDEQYFGPGTRLTVT.

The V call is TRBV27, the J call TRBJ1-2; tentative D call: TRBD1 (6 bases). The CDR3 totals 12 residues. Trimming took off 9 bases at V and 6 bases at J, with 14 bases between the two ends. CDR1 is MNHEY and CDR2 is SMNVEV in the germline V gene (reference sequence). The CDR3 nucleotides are TGTGCCAGTTGGTCAGGGGAACATGGCTACACCTTC. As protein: CASWSGEHGYTF.

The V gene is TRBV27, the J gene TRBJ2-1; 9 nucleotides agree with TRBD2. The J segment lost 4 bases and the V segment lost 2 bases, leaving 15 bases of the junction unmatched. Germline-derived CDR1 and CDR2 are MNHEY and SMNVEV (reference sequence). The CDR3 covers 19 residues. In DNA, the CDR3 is TGTGCCAGCAGTTTACATCCCACCGTTAGCGGGAGTGAATACAATGAGCAGTTCTTC. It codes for CASSLHPTVSGSEYNEQFF.

Here the CDR3 reads CASSPFRTGEGETQYF. The DNA for the CDR3 is TGCGCCAGCAGCCCCTTTCGGACAGGGGAGGGGGAGACCCAGTACTTC. V gene TRBV5-1 combines with J gene TRBJ2-5, with TRBD1 matching over 9 bases. The CDR3 is 16 amino acids. Germline V gives CDR1 SGHRS, CDR2 YFSETQ. After removal of 4 bases from V and 5 bases from J, the junction contained 12 bases not matched to a gene.

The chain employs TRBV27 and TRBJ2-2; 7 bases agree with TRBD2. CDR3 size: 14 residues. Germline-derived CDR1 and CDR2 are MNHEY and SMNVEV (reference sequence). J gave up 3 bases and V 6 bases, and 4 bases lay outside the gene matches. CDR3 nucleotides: TGTGCCAGCAGGGGCGGGAGATACACCGGGGAGCTGTTTTTT. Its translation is CASRGGRYTGELFF.

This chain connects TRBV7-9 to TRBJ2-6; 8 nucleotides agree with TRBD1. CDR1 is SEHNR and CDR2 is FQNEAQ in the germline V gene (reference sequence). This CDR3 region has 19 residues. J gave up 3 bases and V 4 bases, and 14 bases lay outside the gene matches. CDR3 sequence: CASSSKLGQGPLGANVLTF. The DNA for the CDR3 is TGTGCCAGCAGCTCAAAACTCGGACAGGGACCTCTTGGGGCCAACGTCCTGACTTTC.